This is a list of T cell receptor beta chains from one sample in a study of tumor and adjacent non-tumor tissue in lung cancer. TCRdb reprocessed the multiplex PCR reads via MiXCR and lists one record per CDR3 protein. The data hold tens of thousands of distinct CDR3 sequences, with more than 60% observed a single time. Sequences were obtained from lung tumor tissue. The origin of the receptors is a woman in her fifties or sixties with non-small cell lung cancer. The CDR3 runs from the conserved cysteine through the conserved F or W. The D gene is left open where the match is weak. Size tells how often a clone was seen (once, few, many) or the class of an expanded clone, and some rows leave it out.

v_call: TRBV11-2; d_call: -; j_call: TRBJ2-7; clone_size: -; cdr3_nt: TGTGCGAGCACCTTAATGTGGGCGAGCTCCTACGAGCAGTACTTC; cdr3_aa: CASTLMWASSYEQYF
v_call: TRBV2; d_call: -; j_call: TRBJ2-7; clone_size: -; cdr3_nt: TGTGCCAGCAAAGGGGAACACTCCTATGAGCAGTGCTTC; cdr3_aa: CASKGEHSYEQCF
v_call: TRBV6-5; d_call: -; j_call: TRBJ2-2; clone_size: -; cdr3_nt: TGTGTCAGCTGCACCAGGAGGCCGAACACCGGGGAGCTATTTTTT; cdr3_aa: CVSCTRRPNTGELFF
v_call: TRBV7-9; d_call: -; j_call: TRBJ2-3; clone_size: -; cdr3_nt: TGTGCCAGCAGCTTCGGGGGTAGCACAGATACGCAGTATTTT; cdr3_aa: CASSFGGSTDTQYF
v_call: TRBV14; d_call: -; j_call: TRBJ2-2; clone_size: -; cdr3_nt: TGTGTCAGCAGCCAAGGACACCATCGGACCTGGGAGCTGTTTTTT; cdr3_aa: CVSSQGHHRTWELFF
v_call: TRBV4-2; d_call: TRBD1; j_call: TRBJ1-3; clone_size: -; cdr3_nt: TGTGATAGCAGCCGCGGACAGGGGGAAGGAAACACCATATATTTT; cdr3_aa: CDSSRGQGEGNTIYF
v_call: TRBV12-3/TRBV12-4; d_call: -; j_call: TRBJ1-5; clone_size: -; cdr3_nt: TGTGCCAACAGTATAAGGGGGGCGGGTCAGCCCAAGCATTTT; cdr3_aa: CANSIRGAGQPKHF
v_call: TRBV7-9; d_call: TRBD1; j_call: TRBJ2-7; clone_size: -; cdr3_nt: TGTGCCAGCAGTGCCGGGACAGCCTCCCACGAGCAGTACTTC; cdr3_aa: CASSAGTASHEQYF
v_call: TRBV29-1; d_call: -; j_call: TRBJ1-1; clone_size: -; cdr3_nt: TGCAGCTCCTTACCGGGACTCATCGACACTGAAGCTTTCTTT; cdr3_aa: CSSLPGLIDTEAFF
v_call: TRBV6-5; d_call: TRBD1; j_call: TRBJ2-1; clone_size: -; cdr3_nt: TGTGCCAGCAGTACCGGGACAGGACCCCCAAAGCAGTTCTTC; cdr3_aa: CASSTGTGPPKQFF
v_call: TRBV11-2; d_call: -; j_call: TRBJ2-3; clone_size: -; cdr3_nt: TGTGCCGACAGCTTAGATCAGGCAGATACGCAGTATTTT; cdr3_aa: CADSLDQADTQYF
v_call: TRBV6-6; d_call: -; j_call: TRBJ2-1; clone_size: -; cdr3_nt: TGTGCCAGCAGTAGTCAGGGGGGCTATGAGCAGTTCTTC; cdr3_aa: CASSSQGGYEQFF
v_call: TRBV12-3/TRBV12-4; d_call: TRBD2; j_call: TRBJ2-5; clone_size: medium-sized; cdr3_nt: TGTGCCAGCACCTTGGGACTAGCGGGGCAAGAGACCCAGTACTTC; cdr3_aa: CASTLGLAGQETQYF
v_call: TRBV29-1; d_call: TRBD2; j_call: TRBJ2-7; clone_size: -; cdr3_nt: TGCAACGCCGGGGGGTCCGAACCCTACGTGCAGTACTTC; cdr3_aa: CNAGGSEPYVQYF
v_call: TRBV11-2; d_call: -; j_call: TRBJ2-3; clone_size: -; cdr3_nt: TGTGCCGGCAGCTTAATCTATGGAGGCACGCAGTATTTT; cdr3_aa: CAGSLIYGGTQYF
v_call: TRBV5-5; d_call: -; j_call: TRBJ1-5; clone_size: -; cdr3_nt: TGTGCCAGCAGTCTGGGTTTTCATCAGCCCCAGCATTTC; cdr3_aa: CASSLGFHQPQHF
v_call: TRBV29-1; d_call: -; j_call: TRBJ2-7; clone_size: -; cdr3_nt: TGCAGCGTTTCCAGGGACCCCACCTACGGGCGGCATTTC; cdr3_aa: CSVSRDPTYGRHF
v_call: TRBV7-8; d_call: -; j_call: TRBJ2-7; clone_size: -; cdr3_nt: TGTGCCAGCAGCTTGGGGATGGCCCTAGTGGGCTACGAGCAGTATTTC; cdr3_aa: CASSLGMALVGYEQYF
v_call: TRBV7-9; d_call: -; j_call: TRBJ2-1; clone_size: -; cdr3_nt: TGTGCCAGCAGCGCCAGCCGCACATACTTCGGCAATGAGAAGTTCTTC; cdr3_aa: CASSASRTYFGNEKFF
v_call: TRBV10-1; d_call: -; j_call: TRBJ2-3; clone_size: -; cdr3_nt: TGCGCCAGCAGTTCGGGGCCCGATGATACGGAGTATTTT; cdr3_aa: CASSSGPDDTEYF
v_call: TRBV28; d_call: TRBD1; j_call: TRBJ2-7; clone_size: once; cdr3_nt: TGCGCCAGCAGTCCCGGGACAGGGGTCGAGAAGTACTTC; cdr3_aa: CASSPGTGVEKYF
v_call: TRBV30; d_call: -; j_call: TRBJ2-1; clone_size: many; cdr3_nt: TGTGCCTGGGGGGGACCGCCCTCCTACAATGAGCAGTTCTTC; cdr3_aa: CAWGGPPSYNEQFF
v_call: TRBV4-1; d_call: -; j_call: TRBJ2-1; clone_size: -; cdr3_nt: TGCGCCGGCAACCAAGAGTTGGGGAGCTCCTACGATGAGCTGTTCTTC; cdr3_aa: CAGNQELGSSYDELFF